This TCR beta chain is drawn from a study of T cell responses to AZD1222 COVID-19 vaccine. Concerning this clone: The antigen is not known.

Findings and limits, study-wide: Close to half of all spike-specific TCRs reportedly target regions of the variants that are unmutated.

Produced via immunoSEQ multiplex PCR; TCRdb's table is partial and in-frame only. The sample yields about 140,000 clones, approximately 90% seen once. CDR1 LNHNV and CDR2 YYDKDF come from the germline V gene (reference sequence). Trimming cost V 0 bases and J 5 bases; bases outside gene matches: 16. The CDR3 is made up of 20 amino acids. The chain uses TRBV15 and TRBJ2-2, with 9 bases matching TRBD1. The sample in question was peripheral blood, obtained on day 0 of AZD1222 vaccination. The TCR comes from an adult in good health. The CDR3 region is CATSRDRGNRGPSGTGELFF. In DNA, the CDR3 is TGTGCCACCAGCAGAGATCGAGGAAACAGGGGGCCATCGGGAACCGGGGAGCTGTTTTTT.